A single T cell receptor (beta chain) is shown here with its context. With V trimmed by 4 bases and J by 12 bases, 18 bases remained unmatched. The CDR3 is made up of 16 amino acids. From germline, CDR1 is MNHEY and CDR2 SVGAGI. The source of the sample is a study of shared T cell receptors in the human thymus. Assay used: immunoSEQ multiplex PCR; TCRdb lists only in-frame clones, some missing. The sample holds hundreds of thousands of clones; around 89% are singletons and the top ten take about 0.01%. The same specimen was also included in a second study, on human thymus T cells.

The sequence was obtained from a boy less than two years old with a congenital heart defect. This chain connects TRBV6-5 to TRBJ2-4, with 7 bases fitting TRBD2. Sequenced: thymocytes. In DNA, the CDR3 is TGTGCCAGCAGTTTGGGGACGGGGGAGGGCCGGGTGCCTCAGTACTTC. Its translation: CASSLGTGEGRVPQYF.